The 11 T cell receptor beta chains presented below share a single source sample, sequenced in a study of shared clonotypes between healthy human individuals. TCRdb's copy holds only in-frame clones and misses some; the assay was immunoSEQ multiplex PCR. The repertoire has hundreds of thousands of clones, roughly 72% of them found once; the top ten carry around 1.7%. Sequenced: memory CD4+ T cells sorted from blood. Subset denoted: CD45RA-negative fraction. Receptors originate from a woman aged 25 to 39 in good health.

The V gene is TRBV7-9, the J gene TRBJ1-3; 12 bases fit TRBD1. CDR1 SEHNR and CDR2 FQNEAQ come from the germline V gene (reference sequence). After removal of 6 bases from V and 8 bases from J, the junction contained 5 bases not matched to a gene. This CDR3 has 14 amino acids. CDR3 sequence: CASRRDRGPDTIYF. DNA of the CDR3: TGTGCCAGCAGAAGGGACAGGGGGCCTGACACCATATATTTT.

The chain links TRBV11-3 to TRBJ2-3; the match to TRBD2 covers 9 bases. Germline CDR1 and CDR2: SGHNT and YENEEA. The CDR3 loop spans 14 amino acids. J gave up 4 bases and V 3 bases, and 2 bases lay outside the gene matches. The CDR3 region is CASSLGLAPDTQYF. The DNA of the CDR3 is TGTGCCAGCAGCTTGGGACTAGCCCCAGATACGCAGTATTTT.

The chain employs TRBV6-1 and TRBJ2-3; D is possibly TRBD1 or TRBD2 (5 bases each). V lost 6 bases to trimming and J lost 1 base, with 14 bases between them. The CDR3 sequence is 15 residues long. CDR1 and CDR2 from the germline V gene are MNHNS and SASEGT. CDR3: CASRGELGGTDTQYF. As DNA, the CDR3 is TGTGCCAGCAGGGGGGAGCTGGGTGGCACAGATACGCAGTATTTT.

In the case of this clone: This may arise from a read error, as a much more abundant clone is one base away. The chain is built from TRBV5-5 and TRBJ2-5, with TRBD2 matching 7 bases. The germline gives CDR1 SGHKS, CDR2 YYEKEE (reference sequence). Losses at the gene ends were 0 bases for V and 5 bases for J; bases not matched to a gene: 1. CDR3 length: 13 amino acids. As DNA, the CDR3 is TGTGCCAGCAGCTTGGTCGGGAGGGAGACCCAGTACTTC. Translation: CASSLVGRETQYF.

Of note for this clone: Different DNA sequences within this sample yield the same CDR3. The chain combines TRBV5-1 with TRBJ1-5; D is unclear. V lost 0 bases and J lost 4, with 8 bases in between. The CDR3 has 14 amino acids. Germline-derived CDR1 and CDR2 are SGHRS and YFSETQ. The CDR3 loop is CASSLGEINQPQHF. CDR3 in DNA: TGCGCCAGCAGCTTGGGTGAAATAAATCAGCCCCAGCATTTT. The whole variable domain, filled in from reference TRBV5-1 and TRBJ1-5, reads KAGVTQTPRYLIKTRGQQVTLSCSPISGHRSVSWYQQTPGQGLQFLFEYFSETQRNKGNFPGRFSGRQFSNSRSEMNVSTLELGDSALYLCASSLGEINQPQHFGDGTRLSIL.

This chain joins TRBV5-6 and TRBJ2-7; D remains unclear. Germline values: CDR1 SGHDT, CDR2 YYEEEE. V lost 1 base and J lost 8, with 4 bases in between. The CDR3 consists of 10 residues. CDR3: CASSLCKQYF. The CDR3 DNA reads TGTGCCAGCAGCTTGTGCAAGCAGTACTTC.

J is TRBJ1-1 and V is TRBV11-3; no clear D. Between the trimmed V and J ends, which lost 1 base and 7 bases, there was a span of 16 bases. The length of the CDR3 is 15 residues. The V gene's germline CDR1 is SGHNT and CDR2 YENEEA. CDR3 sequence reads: CASSLAVPGADEAFF. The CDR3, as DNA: TGTGCCAGCAGCTTAGCCGTCCCGGGAGCCGATGAAGCTTTCTTT. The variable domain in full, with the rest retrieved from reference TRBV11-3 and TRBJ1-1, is EAGVVQSPRYKIIEKKQPVAFWCNPISGHNTLYWYLQNLGQGPELLIRYENEEAVDDSQLPKDRFSAERLKGVDSTLKIQPAELGDSAVYLCASSLAVPGADEAFFGQGTRLTVV.

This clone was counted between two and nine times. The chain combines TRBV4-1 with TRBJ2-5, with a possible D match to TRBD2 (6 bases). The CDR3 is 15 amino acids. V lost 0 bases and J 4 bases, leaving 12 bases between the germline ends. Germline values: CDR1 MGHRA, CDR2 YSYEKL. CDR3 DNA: TGCGCCAGCAGCCAAGATCGGGGGATCGGAGAGACCCAGTACTTC. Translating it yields CASSQDRGIGETQYF.

CDR3 sequence (DNA): TGTGCCAGCAGCCCTCAGGGGGAGACCCAGTACTTC. Translated: CASSPQGETQYF. The chain couples TRBV7-9 to TRBJ2-5, with D tentatively TRBD1 (6 bases). Trimming cost V 5 bases and J 5 bases, with 9 bases left between them. Germline lookup yields CDR1 SEHNR and CDR2 FQNEAQ (reference sequence). CDR3 length: 12 amino acids.

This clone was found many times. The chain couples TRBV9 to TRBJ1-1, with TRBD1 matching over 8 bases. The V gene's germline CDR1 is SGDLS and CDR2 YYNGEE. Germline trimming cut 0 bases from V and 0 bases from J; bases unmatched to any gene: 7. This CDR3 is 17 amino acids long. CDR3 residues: CASSVVSGGVMNTEAFF. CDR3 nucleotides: TGTGCCAGCAGCGTAGTATCAGGGGGCGTTATGAACACTGAAGCTTTCTTT.

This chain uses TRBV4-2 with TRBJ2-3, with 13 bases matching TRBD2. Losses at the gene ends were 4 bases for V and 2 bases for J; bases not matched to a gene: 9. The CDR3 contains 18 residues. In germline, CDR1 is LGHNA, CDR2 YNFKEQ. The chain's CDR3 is CASSRTGTSGMDTDTQYF. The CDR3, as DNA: TGTGCCAGCAGCCGCACCGGGACTAGCGGGATGGACACAGATACGCAGTATTTT.